The TCR beta chain under discussion was sequenced for a study of T-cell reconstitution after alpha-beta-depleted transplantation in children. With 4 bases removed from V and 6 bases from J, the gap between germline ends came to 15 bases. Germline V lookup: CDR1 SGHTA, CDR2 FQGNSA. This CDR3 spans 15 amino acids. As concerns this clonotype: The antigen is unknown.

Preparing the TCRbeta library involved the use of unique molecular identifiers. TCRdb reprocessed the PCR reads via MiXCR and lists one record per CDR3 protein. The sample holds hundreds of thousands of distinct CDR3 sequences, about an eighth seen once. Findings and caveats of the study: Alpha-beta T cells about two months after transplant reportedly derived from several hundred expanded graft clones. T-cell counts and diversity at one year following transplant were attributed mainly to newly produced T cells. Recipient T cells and thymic progenitors that survived were the source of the high TCRbeta diversity seen at day 60 in some patients.

The chain links TRBV7-2 to TRBJ2-2, with a weak D call TRBD2 (5 bases). The sequence derives from a girl aged 2-10 years with congenital amegakaryocytic thrombocytopenia, due to receive a stem cell transplant. Material: PBMCs, obtained before TCRalphabeta/CD19-depleted stem cell transplant. CDR3 residues: CASSSRADGSGELFF. The CDR3 bases are TGTGCCAGCAGCTCTCGAGCGGACGGATCCGGGGAGCTGTTTTTT.